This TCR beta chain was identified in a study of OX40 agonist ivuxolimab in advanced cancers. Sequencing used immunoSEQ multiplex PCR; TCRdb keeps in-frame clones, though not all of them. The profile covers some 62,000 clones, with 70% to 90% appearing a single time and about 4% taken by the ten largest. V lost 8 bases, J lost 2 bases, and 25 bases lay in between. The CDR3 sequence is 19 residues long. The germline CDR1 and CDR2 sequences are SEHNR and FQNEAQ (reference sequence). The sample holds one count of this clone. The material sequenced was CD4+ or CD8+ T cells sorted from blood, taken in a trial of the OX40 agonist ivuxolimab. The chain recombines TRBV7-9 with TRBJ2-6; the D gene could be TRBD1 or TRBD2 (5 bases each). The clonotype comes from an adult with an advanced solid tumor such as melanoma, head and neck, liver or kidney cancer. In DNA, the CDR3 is TGTGCCAGCCCGTTTAGGGACCCCCGCTGGGGTCCTGGGGCCAACGTCCTGACTTTC. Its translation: CASPFRDPRWGPGANVLTF.